This TCR beta chain was found in a study of CD8 T cells in ankylosing spondylitis. TCRdb called the 5' RACE reads again in MiXCR, with one record for every CDR3 protein. The sample carries some 250,000 distinct CDR3 sequences, 20% to 30% recorded once. Study-level findings and limits: Before this, some motif variants had been reported in reactive arthritis synovial fluid and blood.

V was clipped by 3 bases and J by 0 bases; unmatched bases: 4. Germline CDR1 LGHNA, CDR2 YNFKEQ. The CDR3 loop spans 16 amino acids. This clonotype was observed at least ten times. Its specificity is not known. Sequenced sample: blood, either unsorted or a sorted T cell fraction (not recorded which). The chain uses TRBV4-2 and TRBJ2-1, with 8 bases matching TRBD2. This clonotype originated in a male donor with ankylosing spondylitis or in good health (not recorded which). CDR3 region: CASSQRGGSSYNEQFF. As DNA, the CDR3 is TGTGCCAGCAGCCAGCGCGGGGGGAGCTCCTACAATGAGCAGTTCTTC.